The clone carrying this T cell receptor beta chain is classed as large. The TRBV12-4/TRBJ1-2 clonotypes were amplified using barcode primers with ligated adaptors. TCRdb itself ran the multiplex PCR reads through MiXCR, one entry per CDR3 protein. The data contain a few hundred distinct CDR3 sequences, 20% to 25% of them singletons. The CDR3 is made up of 13 amino acids. V lost 7 bases and J lost 7, with 16 bases in between. The material sequenced was naive CD4+ T cells sorted from blood. Subset: naive CD4+ T cells, CD4+CD45RA+CD25-. The V gene is TRBV12-3 or TRBV12-4, the J gene TRBJ1-2, with D maybe TRBD1 (6 bases). The clonotype originates from a female donor with breast cancer. The chain's CDR3 is CASKENRAAGYTF. DNA of the CDR3: TGTGCCAGCAAGGAAAACAGGGCTGCTGGCTACACCTTC.